This record concerns one T cell receptor (beta chain) sequence. The antigen remains undetermined. The protocol was immunoSEQ multiplex PCR, while the TCRdb copy is restricted to in-frame clones and leaves out a portion. This table holds some 120,000 clones, approximately 88% found once. These data come from a study of T cell responses to AZD1222 COVID-19 vaccine. General study points: Dominant CD4 TCR responses targeted spike regions 160-218 and 743-854. Most donors were white British, females outnumbered males, and clonal diversity was possibly underestimated. There were repertoire samples only from the period after the peak T cell response.

Sample: peripheral blood, taken on day 0 of AZD1222 vaccination. This receptor was identified in an adult in good health.

The CDR3 protein is CAWNGGADYNSPLHF. The CDR3 DNA sequence: TGTGCCTGGAATGGAGGGGCGGACTATAATTCACCCCTCCACTTT. The chain recombines TRBV30 with TRBJ1-6; perhaps TRBD1 as D (5 bases). Germline CDR1 GTSNPN, CDR2 SVGIG (reference sequence). The V end lost 4 bases, the J end lost 3 bases, and 13 bases lay between the germline ends. The CDR3 covers 15 residues.